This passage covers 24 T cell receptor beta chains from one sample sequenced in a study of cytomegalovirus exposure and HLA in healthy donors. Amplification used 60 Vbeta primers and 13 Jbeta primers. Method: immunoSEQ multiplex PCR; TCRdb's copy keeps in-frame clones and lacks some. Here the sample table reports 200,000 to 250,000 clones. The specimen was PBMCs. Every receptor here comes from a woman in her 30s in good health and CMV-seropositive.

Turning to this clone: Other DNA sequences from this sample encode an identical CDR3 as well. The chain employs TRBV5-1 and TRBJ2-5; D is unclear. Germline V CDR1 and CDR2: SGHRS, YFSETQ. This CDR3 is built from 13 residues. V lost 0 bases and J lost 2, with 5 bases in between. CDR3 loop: CASSLGSQETQYF. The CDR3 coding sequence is TGCGCCAGCAGCTTGGGGAGTCAAGAGACCCAGTACTTC.

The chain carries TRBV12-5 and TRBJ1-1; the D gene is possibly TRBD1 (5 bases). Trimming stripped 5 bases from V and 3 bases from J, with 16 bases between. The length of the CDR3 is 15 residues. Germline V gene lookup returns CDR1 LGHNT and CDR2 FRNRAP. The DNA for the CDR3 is TGTGCTAGTGGTGCCCCCGGGGGAGAGGACACTGAAGCTTTCTTT. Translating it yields CASGAPGGEDTEAFF.

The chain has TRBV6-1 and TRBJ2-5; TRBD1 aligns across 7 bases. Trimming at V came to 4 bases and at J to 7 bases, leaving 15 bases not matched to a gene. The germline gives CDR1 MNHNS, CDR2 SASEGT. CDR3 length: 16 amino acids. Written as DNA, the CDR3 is TGTGCCAGCAGTGTACAGGGGTTTCCCGAGTCGGTGACCCAGTACTTC. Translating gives CASSVQGFPESVTQYF.

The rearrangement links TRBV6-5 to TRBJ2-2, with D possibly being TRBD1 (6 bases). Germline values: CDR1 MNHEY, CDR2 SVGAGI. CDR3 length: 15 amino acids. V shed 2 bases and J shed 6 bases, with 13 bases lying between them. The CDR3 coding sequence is TGTGCCAGCAGTTACAGGGAGACAGGCCCCGGGGAGCTGTTTTTT. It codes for CASSYRETGPGELFF.

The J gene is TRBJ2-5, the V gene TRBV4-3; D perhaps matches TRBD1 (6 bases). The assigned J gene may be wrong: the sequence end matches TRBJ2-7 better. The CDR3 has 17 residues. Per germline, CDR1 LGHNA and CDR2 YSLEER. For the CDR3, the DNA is TGCGCCAGCAGCCAAGATTTGTTGGCAGGTCAGGGGTACGAGCAGTACTTC. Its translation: CASSQDLLAGQGYEQYF.

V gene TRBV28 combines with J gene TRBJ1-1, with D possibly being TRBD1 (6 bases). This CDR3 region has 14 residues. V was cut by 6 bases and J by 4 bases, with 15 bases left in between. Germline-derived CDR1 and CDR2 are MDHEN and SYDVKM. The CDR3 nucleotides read TGTGCCAGCAGGTCCAGGGGTTTGGGCACTGAAGCTTTCTTT. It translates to CASRSRGLGTEAFF.

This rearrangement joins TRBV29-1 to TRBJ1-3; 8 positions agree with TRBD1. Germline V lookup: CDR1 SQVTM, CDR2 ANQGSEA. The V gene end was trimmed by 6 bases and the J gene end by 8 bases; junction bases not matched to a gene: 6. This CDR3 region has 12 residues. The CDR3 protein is CSVNGQGDTIYF. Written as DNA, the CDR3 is TGCAGCGTAAACGGACAGGGCGACACCATATATTTT.

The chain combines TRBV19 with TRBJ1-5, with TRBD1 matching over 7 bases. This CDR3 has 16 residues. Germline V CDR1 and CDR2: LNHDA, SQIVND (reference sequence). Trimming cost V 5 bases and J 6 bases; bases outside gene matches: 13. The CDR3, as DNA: TGTGCCAGTAGTCCCACAGGGGCCGGTGAGGGTCAGCCCCAGCATTTT. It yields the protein CASSPTGAGEGQPQHF.

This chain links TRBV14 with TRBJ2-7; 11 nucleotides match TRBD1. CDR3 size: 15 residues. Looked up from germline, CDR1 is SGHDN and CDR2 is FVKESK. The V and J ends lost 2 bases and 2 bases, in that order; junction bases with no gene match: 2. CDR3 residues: CASSQTGQGAYEQYF. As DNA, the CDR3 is TGTGCCAGCAGCCAAACGGGACAGGGGGCCTACGAGCAGTACTTC. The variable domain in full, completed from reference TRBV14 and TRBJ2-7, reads EAGVTQFPSHSVIEKGQTVTLRCDPISGHDNLYWYRRVMGKEIKFLLHFVKESKQDESGMPNNRFLAERTGGTYSTLKVQPAELEDSGVYFCASSQTGQGAYEQYFGPGTRLTVT.

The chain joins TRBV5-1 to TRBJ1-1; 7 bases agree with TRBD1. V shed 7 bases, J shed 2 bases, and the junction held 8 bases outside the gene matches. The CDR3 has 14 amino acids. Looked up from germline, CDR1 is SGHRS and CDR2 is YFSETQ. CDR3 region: CASLPGGRNTEAFF. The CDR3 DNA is TGCGCCAGCCTACCAGGGGGTCGAAACACTGAAGCTTTCTTT.

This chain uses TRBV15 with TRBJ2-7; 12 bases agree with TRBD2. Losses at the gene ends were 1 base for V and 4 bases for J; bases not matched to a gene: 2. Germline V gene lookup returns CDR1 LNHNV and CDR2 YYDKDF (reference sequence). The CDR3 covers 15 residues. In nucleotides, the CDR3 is TGTGCCACCAGCAGAGCCGGGACTAGCGGGTACGAGCAGTACTTC. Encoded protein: CATSRAGTSGYEQYF.

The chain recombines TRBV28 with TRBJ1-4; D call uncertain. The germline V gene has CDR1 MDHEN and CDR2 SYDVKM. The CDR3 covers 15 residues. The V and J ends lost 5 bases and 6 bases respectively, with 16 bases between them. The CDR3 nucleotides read TGTGCCAGCAGTCCGTTAACTACCGACGATGAAAAACTGTTTTTT. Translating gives CASSPLTTDDEKLFF.

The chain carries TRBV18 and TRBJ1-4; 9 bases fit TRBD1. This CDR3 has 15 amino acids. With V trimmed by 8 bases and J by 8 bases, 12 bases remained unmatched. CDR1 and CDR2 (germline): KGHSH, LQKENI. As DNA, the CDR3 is TGTGCCAGCCGGGTCTCGGGACAGGGCTCCGAAAAACTGTTTTTT. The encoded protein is CASRVSGQGSEKLFF. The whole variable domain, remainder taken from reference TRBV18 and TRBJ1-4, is NAGVMQNPRHLVRRRGQEARLRCSPMKGHSHVYWYRQLPEEGLKFMVYLQKENIIDESGMPKERFSAEFPKEGPSILRIQQVVRGDSAAYFCASRVSGQGSEKLFFGSGTQLSVL.

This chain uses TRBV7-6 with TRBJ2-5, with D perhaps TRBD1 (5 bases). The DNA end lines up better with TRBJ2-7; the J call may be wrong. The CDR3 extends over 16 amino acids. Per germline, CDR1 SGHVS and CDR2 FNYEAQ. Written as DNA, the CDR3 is TGTGCCAGCAGCTTAGGGGCCCCAGGGAAAGCCTACGAGCAGTACTTC. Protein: CASSLGAPGKAYEQYF.

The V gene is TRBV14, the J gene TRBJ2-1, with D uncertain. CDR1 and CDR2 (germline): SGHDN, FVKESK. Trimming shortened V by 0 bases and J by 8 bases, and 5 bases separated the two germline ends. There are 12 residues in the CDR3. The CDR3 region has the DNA TGTGCCAGCAGCCAAGAAGCCCATGAGCAGTTCTTC. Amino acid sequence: CASSQEAHEQFF. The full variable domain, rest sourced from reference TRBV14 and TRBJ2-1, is EAGVTQFPSHSVIEKGQTVTLRCDPISGHDNLYWYRRVMGKEIKFLLHFVKESKQDESGMPNNRFLAERTGGTYSTLKVQPAELEDSGVYFCASSQEAHEQFFGPGTRLTVL.

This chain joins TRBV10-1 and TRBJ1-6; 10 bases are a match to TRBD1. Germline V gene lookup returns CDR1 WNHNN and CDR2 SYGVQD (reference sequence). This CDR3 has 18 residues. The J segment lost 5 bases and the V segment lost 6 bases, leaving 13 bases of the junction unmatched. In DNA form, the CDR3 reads TGCGCCAGCAGCGCCGGGACAGGGGAAGCGCCGGATAATTCACCCCTCCACTTT. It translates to CASSAGTGEAPDNSPLHF.

CDR3 in DNA: TGCGCCAGCACTTATACTTCCCGTGGAGGAGCTTTCTTT. It is translated as CASTYTSRGGAFF. V gene TRBV10-1 combines with J gene TRBJ1-1; D unresolved. Germline CDR1 reads WNHNN; CDR2 reads SYGVQD (reference sequence). CDR3 size: 13 residues. Trimming removed 7 bases from V and 10 bases from J, with 19 bases in between.

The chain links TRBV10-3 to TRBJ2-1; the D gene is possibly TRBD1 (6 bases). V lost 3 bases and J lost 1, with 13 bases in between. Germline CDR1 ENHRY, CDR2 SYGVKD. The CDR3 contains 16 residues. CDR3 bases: TGTGCCATCAGTGAAGAACAGGGTAGTTCCTACAATGAGCAGTTCTTC. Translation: CAISEEQGSSYNEQFF.

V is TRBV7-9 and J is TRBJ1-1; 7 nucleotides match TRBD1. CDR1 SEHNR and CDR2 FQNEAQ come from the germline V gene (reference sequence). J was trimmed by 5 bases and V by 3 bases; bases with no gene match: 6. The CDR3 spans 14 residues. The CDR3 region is CASSFQGVMTEAFF. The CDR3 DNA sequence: TGTGCCAGCAGCTTTCAGGGGGTCATGACTGAAGCTTTCTTT.

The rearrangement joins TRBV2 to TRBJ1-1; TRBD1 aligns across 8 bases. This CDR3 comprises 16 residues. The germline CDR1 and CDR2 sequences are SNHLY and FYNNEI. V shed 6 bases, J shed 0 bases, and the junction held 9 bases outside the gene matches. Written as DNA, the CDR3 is TGTGCCAGCAGCCAGGGGGCGCAGGCAATGAACACTGAAGCTTTCTTT. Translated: CASSQGAQAMNTEAFF.

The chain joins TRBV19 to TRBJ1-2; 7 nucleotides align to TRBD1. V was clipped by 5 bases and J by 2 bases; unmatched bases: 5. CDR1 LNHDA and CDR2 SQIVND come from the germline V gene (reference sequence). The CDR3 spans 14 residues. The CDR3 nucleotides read TGTGCCAGTAGTCCGCGGACAGGCAACTATGGCTACACCTTC. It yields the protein CASSPRTGNYGYTF.

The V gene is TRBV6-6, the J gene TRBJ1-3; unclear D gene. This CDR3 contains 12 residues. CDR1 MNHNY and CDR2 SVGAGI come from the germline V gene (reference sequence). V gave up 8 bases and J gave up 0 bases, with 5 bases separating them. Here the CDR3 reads CASAGSGNTIYF. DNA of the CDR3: TGTGCCAGCGCAGGCTCTGGAAACACCATATATTTT.

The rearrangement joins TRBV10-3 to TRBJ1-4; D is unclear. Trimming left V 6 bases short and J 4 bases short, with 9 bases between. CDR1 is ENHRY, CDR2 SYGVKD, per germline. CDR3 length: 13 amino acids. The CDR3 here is CAIRGRSNEKLFF. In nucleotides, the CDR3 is TGTGCCATCAGAGGTCGGAGTAATGAAAAACTGTTTTTT.

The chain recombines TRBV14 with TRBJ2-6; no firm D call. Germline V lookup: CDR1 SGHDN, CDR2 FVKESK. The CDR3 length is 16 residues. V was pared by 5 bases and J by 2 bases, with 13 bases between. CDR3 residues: CASSAQRYTGANVLTF. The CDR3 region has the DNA TGTGCCAGCAGCGCCCAGAGGTACACTGGGGCCAACGTCCTGACTTTC.